The source of this T cell receptor beta chain is a study of cytomegalovirus exposure and HLA in healthy donors. Study-level background: Researchers found that approximately 85% of 350 to 500 genotyped donors fell within the Caucasian-associated ancestry cluster.

Study conclusions and caveats: In a later analysis, most CMV-associated TCR beta chains appeared HLA-restricted. Presence/absence results assume similar sequencing depth per donor, which may not hold. Later analysis associated a missense DCLRE1C variant with TCR beta V- and J-gene trimming.

Regarding this clone: Its matching antigen is unknown.

The germline gives CDR1 SNHLY, CDR2 FYNNEI. The CDR3 length is 16 residues. V dropped 7 bases and J dropped 0; count of bases not matched to a gene: 7. Vbeta (60) and Jbeta (13) primers were used in the PCR. Profiled with immunoSEQ multiplex PCR; TCRdb holds only in-frame clones, not every one. The data contain about 150,000 clones, about 72% of them seen just once; the ten biggest clones take up over 2%. The sample consisted of PBMCs. The origin of this receptor is a man aged 40-49 years in good health and CMV-seronegative. V usage is TRBV2 and J usage is TRBJ1-5; 9 bases fit TRBD1. The CDR3 loop reads CASTKTGGFSNQPQHF. CDR3 DNA sequence: TGTGCCAGCACCAAGACAGGGGGTTTTAGCAATCAGCCCCAGCATTTT.